This record covers a single T cell receptor (beta chain). Antigen unknown. A much larger clone sits a single nucleotide away, making a read error possible. This sample stems from a study of T cells in Graves' hyperthyroidism and ophthalmopathy. From RNA transcripts, TCR beta CDR3 regions were amplified. Primed by the HTBI set, a first-round RT-PCR was run on the TCR CDR3. MiXCR was run by TCRdb on the multiplex PCR reads, yielding one entry per CDR3 protein. The sample records about 690,000 distinct CDR3 sequences, approximately 15% being singletons. V was trimmed by 5 bases and J by 4 bases, leaving 15 bases between them. CDR3 length equals 15 residues. The germline CDR1 and CDR2 sequences are SGHTA and FQGNSA. The patients, who ranged from 18 to 65 in age, presented with newly diagnosed hyperthyroidism lasting under 2 months. Notes on the study in general: The authors' 13 V-J model separated ophthalmopathy from stable hyperthyroidism. In validation, the model predicted ophthalmopathy. These predictions came a median approximately 5.9 months before onset. Most expanded thyroid clonotypes above 0.001 also appeared in blood.

The TCR sequence derives from a man between 50 and 59 years old with Graves' hyperthyroidism. V is TRBV7-2 and J is TRBJ2-1; the D gene is possibly TRBD2 (5 bases). Material for sequencing was blood. CDR3 protein: CASSRRAGQYNEQFF. As DNA, the CDR3 is TGTGCCAGCAGCCGGCGGGCAGGCCAGTACAATGAGCAGTTCTTC.